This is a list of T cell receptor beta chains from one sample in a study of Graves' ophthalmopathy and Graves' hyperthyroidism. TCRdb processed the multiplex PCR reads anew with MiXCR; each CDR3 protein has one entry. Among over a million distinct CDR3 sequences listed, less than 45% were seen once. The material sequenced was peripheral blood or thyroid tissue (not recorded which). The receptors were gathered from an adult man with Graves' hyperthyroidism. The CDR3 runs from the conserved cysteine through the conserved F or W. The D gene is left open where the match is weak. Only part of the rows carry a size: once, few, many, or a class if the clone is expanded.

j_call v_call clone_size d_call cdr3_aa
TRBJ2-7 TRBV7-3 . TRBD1 CASSLKGTGYSEQYF
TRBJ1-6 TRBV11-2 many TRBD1 CASSPSTRQGAFNSPLHF
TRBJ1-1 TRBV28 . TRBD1 CASSQNRGLGTEAFF
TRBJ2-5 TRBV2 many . CASLQTLETQYF
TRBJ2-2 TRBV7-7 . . CASSQGGRESGELFF
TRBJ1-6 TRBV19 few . CAGSGGSTNSPLHF
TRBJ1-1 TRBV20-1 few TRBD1 CSADTRDRGLGGTEAFF
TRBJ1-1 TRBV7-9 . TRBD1 CASSLGTGSSEAFF
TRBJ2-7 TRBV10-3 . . CAISDQATYELWYEQYF
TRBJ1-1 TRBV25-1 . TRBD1 CASSSRKGQTNTEAFF
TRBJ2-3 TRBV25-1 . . CASSGQRTSTDTQYF
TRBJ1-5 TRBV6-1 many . CASSEVGGSNQPQHF
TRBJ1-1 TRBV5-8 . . CASSSLEGWTEAFF
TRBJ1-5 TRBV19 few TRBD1 CASSIKRLTAGPTGENQPQHF
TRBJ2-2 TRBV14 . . CASSQDLTGRHTGELFF
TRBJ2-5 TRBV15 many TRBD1 CATSRTGQGPTNAETQYF
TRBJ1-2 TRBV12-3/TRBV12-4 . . CASSSSGTSDGYTF
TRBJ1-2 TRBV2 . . CASTQVGTHGYTF
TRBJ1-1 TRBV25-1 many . CASRSVGITEAFF
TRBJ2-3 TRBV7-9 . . CASSLDGGLTDTQYF
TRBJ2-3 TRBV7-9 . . CASSEERTSTDTQYF
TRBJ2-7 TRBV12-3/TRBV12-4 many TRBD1 CASSPSDRLAYEQYF
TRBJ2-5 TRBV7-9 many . CASSPWEGVQETQYF
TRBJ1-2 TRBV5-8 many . CASSLATVTGSGGYTF
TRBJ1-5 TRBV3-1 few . CASSQDLPDFYQPQHF
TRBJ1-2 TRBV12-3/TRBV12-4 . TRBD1 CASSSFRDRGVGYTF
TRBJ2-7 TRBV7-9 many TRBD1 CASSLDRGLPGYEQYF
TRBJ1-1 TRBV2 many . CASSARGDSEAFF
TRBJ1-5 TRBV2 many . CASGPPRVYSNQPQHF
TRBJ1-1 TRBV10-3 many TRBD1 CAISQDRDTEAFF
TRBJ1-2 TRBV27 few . CASSFGEGSHGYTF
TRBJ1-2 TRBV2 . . CASSVGQTGGYGYTF
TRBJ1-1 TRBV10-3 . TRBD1 CASTGQGASDTEAFF
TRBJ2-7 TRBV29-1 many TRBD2 CSAEIAGSSYEQYF
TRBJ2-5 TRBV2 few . CASNGLGKETQYF
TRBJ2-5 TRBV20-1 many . CSAPSGGRETQYF
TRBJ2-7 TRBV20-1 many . CSASAPTVTYEQYF
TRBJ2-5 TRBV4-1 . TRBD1 CASSQSRRDRGPGTQYF
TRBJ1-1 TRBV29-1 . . CSSPNRDGAKAFF
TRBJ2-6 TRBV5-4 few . CASSRLQGFDGANVLTF
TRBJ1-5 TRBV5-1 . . CASSLGSAPNQPQHF
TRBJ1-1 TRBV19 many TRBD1 CASRDRGGEAFF
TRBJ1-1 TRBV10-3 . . CATSEVPSGTEAFF
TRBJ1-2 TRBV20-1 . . CSARGIRAGSNYGYTF
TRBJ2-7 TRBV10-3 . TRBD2 CAIKWGASGRYEQYF
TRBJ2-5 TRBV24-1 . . CATSDIGTLAETQYF
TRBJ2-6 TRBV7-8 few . CASSLAGPLSGANVLTF
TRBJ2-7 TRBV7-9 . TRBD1 CASSFHRDRNYEQYF
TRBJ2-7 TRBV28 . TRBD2 CASSLAGGGIYEQYF
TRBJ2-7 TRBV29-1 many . CSVETRSRVGTYEQYF
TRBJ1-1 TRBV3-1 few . CASSPPPLGYTEAFF
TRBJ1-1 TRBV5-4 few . CASSRVGEDTEAFF
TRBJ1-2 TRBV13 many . CASSSALADSHYGYTF